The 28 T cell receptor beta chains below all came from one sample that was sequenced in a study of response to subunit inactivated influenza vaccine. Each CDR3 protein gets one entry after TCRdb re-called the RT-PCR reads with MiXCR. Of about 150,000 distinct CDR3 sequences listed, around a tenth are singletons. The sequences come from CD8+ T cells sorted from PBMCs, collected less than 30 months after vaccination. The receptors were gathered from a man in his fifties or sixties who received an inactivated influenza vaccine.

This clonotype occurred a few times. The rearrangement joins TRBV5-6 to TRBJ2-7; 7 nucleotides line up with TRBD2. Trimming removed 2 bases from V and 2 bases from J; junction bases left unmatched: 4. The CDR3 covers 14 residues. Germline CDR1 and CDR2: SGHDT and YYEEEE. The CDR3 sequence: CASSFGGGTYEQYF. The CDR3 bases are TGTGCCAGCAGCTTTGGGGGGGGGACCTACGAGCAGTACTTC. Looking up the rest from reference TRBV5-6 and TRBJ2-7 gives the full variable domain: DAGVTQSPTHLIKTRGQQVTLRCSPKSGHDTVSWYQQALGQGPQFIFQYYEEEERQRGNFPDRFSGHQFPNYSSELNVNALLLGDSALYLCASSFGGGTYEQYFGPGTRLTVT.

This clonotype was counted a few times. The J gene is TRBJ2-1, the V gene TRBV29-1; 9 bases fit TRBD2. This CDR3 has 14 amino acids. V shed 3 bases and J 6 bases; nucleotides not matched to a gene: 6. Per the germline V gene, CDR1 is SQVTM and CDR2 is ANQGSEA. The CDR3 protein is CSVDLAGAGNEQFF. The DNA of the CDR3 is TGCAGCGTTGATTTAGCGGGAGCGGGCAATGAGCAGTTCTTC.

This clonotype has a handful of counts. The CDR3 loop reads CASSLAGTGNEQYF. The CDR3 DNA reads as TGTGCCAGCAGCTTAGCCGGGACAGGGAACGAGCAGTACTTC. The chain uses TRBV11-1 and TRBJ2-7, with TRBD1 identical over 9 bases. Germline V gene data show CDR1 as SGHAT and CDR2 as FQDESV (reference sequence). CDR3 length: 14 residues. The V gene end was trimmed by 0 bases and the J gene end by 5 bases; junction bases not matched to a gene: 2.

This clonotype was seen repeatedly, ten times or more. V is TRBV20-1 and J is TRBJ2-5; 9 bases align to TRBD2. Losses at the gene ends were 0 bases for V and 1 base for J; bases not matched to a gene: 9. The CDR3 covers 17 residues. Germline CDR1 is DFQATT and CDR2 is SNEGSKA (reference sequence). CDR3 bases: TGCAGTGCTAGAGATCTTAGGAGCGGGGGGTCCCAAGAGACCCAGTACTTC. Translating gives CSARDLRSGGSQETQYF.

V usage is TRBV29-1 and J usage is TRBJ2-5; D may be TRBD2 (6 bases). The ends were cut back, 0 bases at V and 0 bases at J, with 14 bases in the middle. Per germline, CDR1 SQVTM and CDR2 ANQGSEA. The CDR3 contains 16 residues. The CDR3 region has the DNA TGCAGCGTTGAAGACCACCGGGACTTGTACCAAGAGACCCAGTACTTC. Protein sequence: CSVEDHRDLYQETQYF.

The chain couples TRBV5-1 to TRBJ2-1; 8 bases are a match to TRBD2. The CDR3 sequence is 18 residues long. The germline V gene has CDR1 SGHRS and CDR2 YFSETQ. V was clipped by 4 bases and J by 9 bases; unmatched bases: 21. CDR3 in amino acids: CASSPDGSGDLAIVEQFF. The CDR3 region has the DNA TGCGCCAGCAGCCCCGATGGTAGCGGGGATCTCGCTATCGTTGAGCAGTTCTTC.

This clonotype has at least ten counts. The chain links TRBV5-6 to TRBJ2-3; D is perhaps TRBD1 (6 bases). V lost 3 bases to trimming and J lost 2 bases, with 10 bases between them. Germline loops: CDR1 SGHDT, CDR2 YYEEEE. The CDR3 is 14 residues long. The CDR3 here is CASSSGQPTDTQYF. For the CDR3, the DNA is TGTGCCAGCAGCTCTGGACAGCCCACAGATACGCAGTATTTT.

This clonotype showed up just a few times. As DNA, the CDR3 is TGTGCCATCAGTGAGGAGACGTGGGGGGGCGGGCAGCCCCAGCATTTT. Encoded protein: CAISEETWGGGQPQHF. The chain couples TRBV10-3 to TRBJ1-5, with D maybe TRBD1 (6 bases). CDR1 and CDR2 (germline): ENHRY, SYGVKD. Trimming pared 2 bases from V and 7 bases from J, leaving 18 bases between. The CDR3 contains 16 residues.

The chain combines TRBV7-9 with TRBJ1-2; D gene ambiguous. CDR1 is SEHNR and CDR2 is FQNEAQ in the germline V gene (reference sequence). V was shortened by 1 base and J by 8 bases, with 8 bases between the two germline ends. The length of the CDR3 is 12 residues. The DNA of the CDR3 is TGTGCCAGCAGCTTAGACTGGGAAGGCTACACCTTC. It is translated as CASSLDWEGYTF.

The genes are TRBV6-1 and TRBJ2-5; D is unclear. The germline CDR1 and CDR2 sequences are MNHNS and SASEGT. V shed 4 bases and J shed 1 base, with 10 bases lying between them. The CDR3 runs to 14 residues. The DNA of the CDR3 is TGTGCCAGCAGTGGATTATGGGGCCAAGAGACCCAGTACTTC. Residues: CASSGLWGQETQYF.

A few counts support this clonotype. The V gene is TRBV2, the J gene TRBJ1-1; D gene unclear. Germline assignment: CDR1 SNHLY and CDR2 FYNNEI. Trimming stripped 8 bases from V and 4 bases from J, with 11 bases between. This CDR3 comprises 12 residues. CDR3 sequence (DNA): TGTGCCAGCCAGGTGCGGGGCACTGAAGCTTTCTTT. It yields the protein CASQVRGTEAFF.

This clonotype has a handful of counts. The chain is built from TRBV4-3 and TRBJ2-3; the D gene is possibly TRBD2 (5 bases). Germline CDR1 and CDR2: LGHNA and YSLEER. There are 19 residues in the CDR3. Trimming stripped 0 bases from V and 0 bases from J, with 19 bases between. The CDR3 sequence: CASSQDGGADGYSTDTQYF. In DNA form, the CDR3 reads TGCGCCAGCAGCCAAGATGGTGGAGCGGACGGATATAGCACAGATACGCAGTATTTT.

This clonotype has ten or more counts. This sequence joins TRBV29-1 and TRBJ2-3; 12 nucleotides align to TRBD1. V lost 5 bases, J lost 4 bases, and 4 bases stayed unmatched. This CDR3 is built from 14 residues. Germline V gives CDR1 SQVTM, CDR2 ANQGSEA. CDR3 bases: TGCAGCGTTCCCGGGACAGGGGGCGCAGATACGCAGTATTTT. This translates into CSVPGTGGADTQYF.

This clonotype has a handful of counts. CDR3: CASSSSGPYEQYF. The CDR3 nucleotides read TGTGCCAGCAGCTCCTCGGGGCCCTACGAGCAGTACTTC. V usage is TRBV6-2 or TRBV6-3 and J usage is TRBJ2-7, with D tentatively TRBD1 or TRBD2 (5 bases each). This CDR3 spans 13 amino acids. CDR1 is MNHEY, CDR2 SVGEGT, per germline. V shed 6 bases and J shed 2 bases, with 11 bases lying between them.

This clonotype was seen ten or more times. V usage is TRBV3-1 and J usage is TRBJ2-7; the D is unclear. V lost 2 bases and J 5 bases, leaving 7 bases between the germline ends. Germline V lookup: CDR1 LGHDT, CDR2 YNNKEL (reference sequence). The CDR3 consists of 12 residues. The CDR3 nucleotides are TGTGCCAGCAGCCAAATAAAACACGAGCAGTACTTC. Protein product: CASSQIKHEQYF.

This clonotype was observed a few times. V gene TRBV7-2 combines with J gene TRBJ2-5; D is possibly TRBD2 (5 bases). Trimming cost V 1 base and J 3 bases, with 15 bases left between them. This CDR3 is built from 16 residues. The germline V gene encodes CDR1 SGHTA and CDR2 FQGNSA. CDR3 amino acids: CASSLVWLAGEETQYF. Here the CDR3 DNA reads TGTGCCAGCAGCTTAGTTTGGCTAGCTGGGGAAGAGACCCAGTACTTC.

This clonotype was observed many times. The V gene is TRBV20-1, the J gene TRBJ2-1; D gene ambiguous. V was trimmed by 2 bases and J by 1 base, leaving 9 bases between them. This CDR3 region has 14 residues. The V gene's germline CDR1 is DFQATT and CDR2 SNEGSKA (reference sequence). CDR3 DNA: TGCAGTGCTAGAAAAGCGAATTCCTACAATGAGCAGTTCTTC. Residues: CSARKANSYNEQFF.

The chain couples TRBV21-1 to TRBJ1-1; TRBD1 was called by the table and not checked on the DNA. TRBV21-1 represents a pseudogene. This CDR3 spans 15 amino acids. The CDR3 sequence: CASSKVWGSFAEAFF. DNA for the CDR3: TGTGCCAGCAGCAAAGTATGGGGGTCATTTGCAGAAGCTTTCTTT.

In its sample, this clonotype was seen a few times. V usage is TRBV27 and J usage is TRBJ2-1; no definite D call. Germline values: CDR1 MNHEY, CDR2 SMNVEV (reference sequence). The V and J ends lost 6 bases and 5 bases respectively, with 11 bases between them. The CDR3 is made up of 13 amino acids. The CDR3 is CASSLGPNNEQFF. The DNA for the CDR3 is TGTGCCAGCAGCCTTGGACCCAACAATGAGCAGTTCTTC.

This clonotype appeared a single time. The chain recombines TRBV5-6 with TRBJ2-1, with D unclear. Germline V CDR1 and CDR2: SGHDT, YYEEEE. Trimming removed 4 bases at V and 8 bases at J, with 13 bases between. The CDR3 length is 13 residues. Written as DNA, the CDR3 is TGTGCCAGCAGCCCTGATAATGGGGATGAGCAGTTCTTC. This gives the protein CASSPDNGDEQFF.

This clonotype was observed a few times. CDR3 DNA sequence: TGTGCCACCAGTGATCGGGACAGGGTGACCTACAATGAGCAGTTCTTC. Translating it yields CATSDRDRVTYNEQFF. The rearrangement joins TRBV24-1 to TRBJ2-1; 9 bases are a match to TRBD1. The CDR3 has 16 residues. Trimming removed 3 bases from V and 2 bases from J; junction bases left unmatched: 4. Germline values: CDR1 KGHDR, CDR2 SFDVKD.

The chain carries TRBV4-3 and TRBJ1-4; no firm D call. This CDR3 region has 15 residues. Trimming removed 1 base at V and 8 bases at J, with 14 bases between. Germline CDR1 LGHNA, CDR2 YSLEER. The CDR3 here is CASSQAAGLGEKLFF. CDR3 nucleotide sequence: TGCGCCAGCAGCCAAGCGGCAGGCCTGGGAGAAAAACTGTTTTTT.

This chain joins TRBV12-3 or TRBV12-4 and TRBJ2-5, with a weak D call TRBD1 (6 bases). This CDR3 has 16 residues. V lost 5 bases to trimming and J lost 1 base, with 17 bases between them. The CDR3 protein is CASSLTPLDSQETQYF. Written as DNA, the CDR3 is TGTGCCAGCAGTCTCACCCCCCTGGACAGCCAAGAGACCCAGTACTTC.

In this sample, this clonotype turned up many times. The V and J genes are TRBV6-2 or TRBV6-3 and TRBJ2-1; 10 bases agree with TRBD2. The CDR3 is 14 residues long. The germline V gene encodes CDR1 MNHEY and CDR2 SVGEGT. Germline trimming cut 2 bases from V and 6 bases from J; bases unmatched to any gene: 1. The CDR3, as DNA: TGTGCCAGCAGTTACCTAGCGGGAGCCAATGAGCAGTTCTTC. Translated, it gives CASSYLAGANEQFF.

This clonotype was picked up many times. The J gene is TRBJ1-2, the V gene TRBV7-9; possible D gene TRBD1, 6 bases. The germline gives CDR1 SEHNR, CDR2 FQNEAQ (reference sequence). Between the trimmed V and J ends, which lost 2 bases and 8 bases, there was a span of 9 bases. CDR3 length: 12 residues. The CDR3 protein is CASSLPQGGYTF. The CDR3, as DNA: TGTGCCAGCAGCTTACCCCAGGGGGGCTACACCTTC.

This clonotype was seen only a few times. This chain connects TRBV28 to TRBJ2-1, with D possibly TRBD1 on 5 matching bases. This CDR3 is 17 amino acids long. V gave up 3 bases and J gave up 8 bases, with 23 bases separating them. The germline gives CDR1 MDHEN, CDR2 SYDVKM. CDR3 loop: CASSFGYGQGIRDEQFF. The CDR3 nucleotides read TGTGCCAGCAGTTTTGGTTATGGGCAGGGTATTAGGGATGAGCAGTTCTTC.

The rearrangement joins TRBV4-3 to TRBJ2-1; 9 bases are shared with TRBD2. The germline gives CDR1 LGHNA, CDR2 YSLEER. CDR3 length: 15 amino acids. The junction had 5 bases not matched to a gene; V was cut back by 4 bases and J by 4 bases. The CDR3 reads CASSRLADPYNEQFF. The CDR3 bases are TGCGCCAGCAGCCGACTAGCGGATCCTTACAATGAGCAGTTCTTC.

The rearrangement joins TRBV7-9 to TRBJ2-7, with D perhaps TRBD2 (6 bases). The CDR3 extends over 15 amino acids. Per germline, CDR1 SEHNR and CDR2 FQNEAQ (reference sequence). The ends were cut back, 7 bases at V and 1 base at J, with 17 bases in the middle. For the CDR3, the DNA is TGTGCCAGCAAGGAGGGGCCCGGAAGATCCTACGAGCAGTACTTC. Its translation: CASKEGPGRSYEQYF. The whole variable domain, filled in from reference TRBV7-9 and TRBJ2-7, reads DTGVSQNPRHKITKRGQNVTFRCDPISEHNRLYWYRQTLGQGPEFLTYFQNEAQLEKSRLLSDRFSAERPKGSFSTLEIQRTEQGDSAMYLCASKEGPGRSYEQYFGPGTRLTVT.